A selection of T cell receptor beta chains follows, all from one sample in a study of T cell responses to AZD1222 COVID-19 vaccine. Here immunoSEQ multiplex PCR was the method, and the copy in TCRdb shows in-frame clones only, minus some. The sample consists of some 180,000 clones, 91% of them appearing once. Sample: peripheral blood, taken 28 days after the second AZD1222 dose. Receptors originate from an adult who received the AZD1222 COVID-19 vaccine. CDR3s include the opening cysteine and the closing phenylalanine or tryptophan. A D gene is named only where the DNA matches it firmly. Part of the rows lack a size; the others show once, few, many or a class for expanded clones.

v_call: TRBV5-8; d_call: -; j_call: TRBJ2-6; clone_size: once; cdr3_aa: CASSRLGGANVLTF; cdr3_nt: TGTGCCAGCAGCCGCCTCGGGGGGGCCAACGTCCTGACTTTC
v_call: TRBV18; d_call: -; j_call: TRBJ2-5; clone_size: -; cdr3_aa: CASSNRVDETQYF; cdr3_nt: TGTGCCAGCTCAAACAGGGTTGACGAGACCCAGTACTTC
v_call: TRBV28; d_call: -; j_call: TRBJ1-2; clone_size: -; cdr3_aa: CASSLIGAQGYGYTF; cdr3_nt: TGTGCCAGCAGTTTAATAGGCGCCCAGGGTTATGGCTACACCTTC
v_call: TRBV5-1; d_call: -; j_call: TRBJ1-1; clone_size: -; cdr3_aa: CASSGQISTEAFF; cdr3_nt: TGCGCCAGCAGCGGACAGATTAGCACTGAAGCTTTCTTT
v_call: TRBV5-1; d_call: -; j_call: TRBJ2-5; clone_size: -; cdr3_aa: CASSLAREQETQYF; cdr3_nt: TGCGCCAGCAGCTTGGCCAGGGAGCAAGAGACCCAGTACTTC
v_call: TRBV9; d_call: -; j_call: TRBJ2-1; clone_size: -; cdr3_aa: CASSGGLNNEQFF; cdr3_nt: TGTGCCAGCAGCGGGGGCCTAAACAATGAGCAGTTCTTC
v_call: TRBV19; d_call: -; j_call: TRBJ2-5; clone_size: -; cdr3_aa: CASSMGYQETQYF; cdr3_nt: TGTGCCAGTAGTATGGGATACCAAGAGACCCAGTACTTC
v_call: TRBV5-3; d_call: TRBD1; j_call: TRBJ1-4; clone_size: -; cdr3_aa: CARTKAPLQGDNEKLFF; cdr3_nt: TGTGCCAGAACGAAGGCTCCTTTACAGGGGGATAATGAAAAACTGTTTTTT
v_call: TRBV6-5; d_call: -; j_call: TRBJ1-1; clone_size: -; cdr3_aa: CASSPSSRPTEAFF; cdr3_nt: TGTGCCAGCAGTCCTTCTAGTAGGCCCACTGAAGCTTTCTTT
v_call: TRBV19; d_call: -; j_call: TRBJ1-5; clone_size: once; cdr3_aa: CASRGAAQPQHF; cdr3_nt: TGTGCCAGTAGGGGGGCCGCTCAGCCCCAGCATTTT
v_call: TRBV18; d_call: -; j_call: TRBJ1-1; clone_size: -; cdr3_aa: CASSPVAMQAFF; cdr3_nt: TGTGCCAGCTCACCGGTGGCCATGCAGGCTTTCTTT
v_call: TRBV7-3; d_call: TRBD1; j_call: TRBJ1-6; clone_size: -; cdr3_aa: CASSLSPGGKSPLHF; cdr3_nt: TGTGCCAGCAGCTTAAGCCCAGGGGGTAAATCACCCCTCCACTTT
v_call: TRBV24-1; d_call: TRBD1; j_call: TRBJ2-1; clone_size: few; cdr3_aa: CATSATGENEQFF; cdr3_nt: TGTGCCACTAGTGCCACAGGGGAGAATGAGCAGTTCTTC
v_call: TRBV2; d_call: -; j_call: TRBJ1-2; clone_size: -; cdr3_aa: CASSQQGTGYGYTF; cdr3_nt: TGTGCCAGCAGCCAACAGGGCACGGGCTATGGCTACACCTTC
v_call: TRBV6-2/TRBV6-3; d_call: TRBD2; j_call: TRBJ2-3; clone_size: -; cdr3_aa: CASSYGGGRGDTQYF; cdr3_nt: TGTGCCAGCAGTTACGGCGGGGGGCGCGGAGATACGCAGTATTTT
v_call: TRBV5-1; d_call: -; j_call: TRBJ2-1; clone_size: -; cdr3_aa: CASSLETSPYNEQFF; cdr3_nt: TGCGCCAGCAGCTTAGAGACTAGTCCCTACAATGAGCAGTTCTTC
v_call: TRBV7-9; d_call: -; j_call: TRBJ1-4; clone_size: -; cdr3_aa: CASSLGRKKLFF; cdr3_nt: TGTGCCAGCAGCTTAGGACGGAAAAAACTGTTTTTT
v_call: TRBV6-5; d_call: TRBD1; j_call: TRBJ1-2; clone_size: -; cdr3_aa: CASRRDRGEGYTF; cdr3_nt: TGTGCCAGCAGACGAGACAGGGGAGAGGGCTACACCTTC